These T cell receptor beta chains were read from a single sample in a study of shared clonotypes between healthy human individuals. TCRdb keeps only in-frame clones here, not all; method: immunoSEQ multiplex PCR. The data show 2,500,000 or so clones, 90% to 95% seen once. The sample taken for sequencing was naive CD4+ T cells from PBMCs. The receptors were gathered from a man aged 18 to 30 in good health. Some clones in this sample may be carry-over from other donors' samples. Both conserved end residues are part of each CDR3. The order of the fields is J gene, D gene, V gene, CDR3 protein, CDR3 DNA. The D gene is left open where the match is weak.

>TRBJ1-3|-|TRBV5-1
CASSETGGNTIYF
TGCGCCAGCAGCGAAACCGGCGGAAACACCATATATTTT
>TRBJ2-7|TRBD2|TRBV6-4
CASSDSGGQTVSYEQYF
TGTGCCAGCAGTGACTCGGGAGGGCAGACAGTCTCCTACGAGCAGTACTTC
>TRBJ2-7|TRBD1|TRBV2
CASSPQGTYEQYF
TGTGCCAGCAGCCCACAGGGGACCTACGAGCAGTACTTC
>TRBJ1-2|-|TRBV29-1
CSVWAGSYTF
TGCAGCGTTTGGGCGGGCTCCTACACCTTC
>TRBJ1-2|-|TRBV5-4
CASSLTQRGNYGYTF
TGTGCCAGCAGCTTGACACAGCGAGGTAACTATGGCTACACCTTC
>TRBJ1-2|-|TRBV10-3
CAINGGNYGYTF
TGTGCCATCAATGGGGGAAACTATGGCTACACCTTC
>TRBJ1-3|-|TRBV28
CASRKTGPGNTIYF
TGTGCCAGCAGGAAAACAGGACCTGGAAACACCATATATTTT
>TRBJ2-5|-|TRBV4-1
CASSPGSSETQYF
TGCGCCAGCAGCCCCGGCTCAAGTGAGACCCAGTACTTC
>TRBJ2-5|-|TRBV28
CASKGAPRETQYF
TGTGCCAGCAAAGGGGCTCCCCGGGAGACCCAGTACTTC
>TRBJ2-3|TRBD1|TRBV6-5
CASRSTGGTDTQYF
TGTGCCAGCCGATCGACAGGGGGCACAGATACGCAGTATTTT
>TRBJ2-3|TRBD2|TRBV2
CASKTGTSADTQYF
TGTGCCAGCAAGACCGGGACTAGCGCAGATACGCAGTATTTT
>TRBJ2-1|-|TRBV5-1
CASSSRDSSYNEQFF
TGCGCCAGCAGCTCCCGGGACTCATCCTACAATGAGCAGTTCTTC
>TRBJ1-2|TRBD1|TRBV5-8
CASRDKGQGRTGYTF
TGTGCCAGCAGAGACAAAGGACAGGGGAGGACTGGCTACACCTTC
>TRBJ2-1|-|TRBV5-4
CASTPGGEQFF
TGTGCCAGCACCCCCGGGGGTGAGCAGTTCTTC
>TRBJ1-2|-|TRBV28
CASSYRVNYGYTF
TGTGCCAGCAGCTACAGGGTCAATTATGGCTACACCTTC
>TRBJ1-1|TRBD1|TRBV15
CATSLRQGAGEAFF
TGTGCCACCAGCCTCCGACAGGGGGCGGGTGAAGCTTTCTTT
>TRBJ1-5|TRBD1|TRBV27
CASSPQTGLSNQPQHF
TGTGCCAGCAGTCCCCAGACAGGGTTGAGCAATCAGCCCCAGCATTTT
>TRBJ1-5|-|TRBV6-5
CASSLQGGSNQPQHF
TGTGCCAGCAGTCTACAGGGTGGCAGCAATCAGCCCCAGCATTTT
>TRBJ1-2|-|TRBV5-4
CASSNQGGGYGYTF
TGTGCCAGCAGCAACCAAGGGGGGGGCTATGGCTACACCTTC
>TRBJ1-5|-|TRBV2
CASNLLDNPNQPQHF
TGTGCCAGCAATCTTTTAGACAACCCCAATCAGCCCCAGCATTTT
>TRBJ2-5|-|TRBV28
CASAAGGLKGYQETQYF
TGTGCCAGCGCAGCTGGGGGCTTAAAGGGGTACCAAGAGACCCAGTACTTC
>TRBJ1-2|-|TRBV11-1
CASSFDGVGDGYTF
TGTGCCAGCAGCTTCGATGGGGTCGGTGACGGCTACACCTTC
>TRBJ2-2|-|TRBV28
CASSSTRRDTGELFF
TGTGCCAGCAGTTCGACTAGGCGGGACACCGGGGAGCTGTTTTTT
>TRBJ1-3|-|TRBV5-1
CASSLEGVSGNTIYF
TGCGCCAGCAGTTTAGAGGGGGTGTCTGGAAACACCATATATTTT
>TRBJ2-5|TRBD1|TRBV5-6
CASRSGTGAGGTQYF
TGTGCCAGCAGATCCGGGACAGGGGCAGGAGGGACCCAGTACTTC
>TRBJ2-7|-|TRBV5-1
CASSLAGESYEQYF
TGCGCCAGCAGCTTGGCCGGGGAGTCCTACGAGCAGTACTTC
>TRBJ1-1|-|TRBV28
CALTPPENTEAFF
TGTGCCCTGACCCCCCCGGAGAACACTGAAGCTTTCTTT
>TRBJ2-1|-|TRBV7-6
CASSLALLGGSNEQFF
TGTGCCAGCAGCTTAGCGCTGCTTGGAGGCTCCAATGAGCAGTTCTTC
>TRBJ2-1|-|TRBV7-8
CASSPRRDRIGNEQFF
TGTGCCAGCAGCCCCCGGCGGGACAGAATAGGAAATGAGCAGTTCTTC
>TRBJ2-7|-|TRBV29-1
CSVVGGGSSYEQYF
TGCAGCGTGGTCGGGGGAGGTAGCTCCTACGAGCAGTACTTC
>TRBJ2-7|-|TRBV5-1
CASSLLPEPGEQYF
TGCGCCAGCAGCTTGTTGCCGGAACCCGGCGAGCAGTACTTC
>TRBJ1-3|-|TRBV6-1
CASSGEGGPGNTIYF
TGTGCCAGCAGTGGTGAGGGGGGGCCTGGAAACACCATATATTTT